The present TCR beta chain was sequenced within a study of OX40 agonist ivuxolimab in advanced cancers. Study-wide background: People in dose escalation had one of these cancers: hepatocellular carcinoma, melanoma, renal cell or head and neck cancer. Eligibility rules accepted prior anti-PD-1, anti-PD-L1 or anti-CTLA-4 therapy, and approximately 40% had some. Study results and limitations: Patients who responded partially at 0.1-3.0 mg/kg showed clonal expansion ranking among the lowest.

Libraries were prepared by immunoSEQ multiplex PCR; TCRdb keeps only in-frame clonotypes and omits some of them. The table records tens of thousands of clones, about 83% of them present only once. This clone was found once. What it recognizes is unknown. This TCR came from an adult with an advanced solid tumor such as melanoma, head and neck, liver or kidney cancer. The sequences come from CD4+ or CD8+ T cells sorted from blood, collected in a trial of the OX40 agonist ivuxolimab.

The CDR3 sequence: CATSRAGLAGISDTQYF. CDR3 DNA sequence: TGTGCCACCAGCAGAGCGGGCCTAGCGGGGATTTCAGATACGCAGTATTTT. The chain joins TRBV15 to TRBJ2-3; 9 bases map to TRBD2. Germline V gene sequence: CDR1 LNHNV, CDR2 YYDKDF (reference sequence). There are 17 residues in the CDR3. V lost 1 base to trimming and J lost 4 bases; unmatched junction nucleotides: 9.